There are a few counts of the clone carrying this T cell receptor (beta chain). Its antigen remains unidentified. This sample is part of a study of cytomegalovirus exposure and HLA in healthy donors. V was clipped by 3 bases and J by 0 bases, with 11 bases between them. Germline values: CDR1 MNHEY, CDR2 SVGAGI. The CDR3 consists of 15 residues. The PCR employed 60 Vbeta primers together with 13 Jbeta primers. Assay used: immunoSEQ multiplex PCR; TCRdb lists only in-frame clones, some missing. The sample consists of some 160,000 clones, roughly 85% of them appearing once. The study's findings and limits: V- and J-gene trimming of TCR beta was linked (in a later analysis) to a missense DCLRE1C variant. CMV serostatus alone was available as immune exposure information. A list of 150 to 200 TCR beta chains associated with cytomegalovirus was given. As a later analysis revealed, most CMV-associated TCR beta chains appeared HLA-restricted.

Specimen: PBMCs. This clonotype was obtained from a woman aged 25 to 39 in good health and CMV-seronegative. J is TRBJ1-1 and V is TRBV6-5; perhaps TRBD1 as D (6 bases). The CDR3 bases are TGTGCCAGCAGTTATACAGGGTTCATGAACACTGAAGCTTTCTTT. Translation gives CASSYTGFMNTEAFF.